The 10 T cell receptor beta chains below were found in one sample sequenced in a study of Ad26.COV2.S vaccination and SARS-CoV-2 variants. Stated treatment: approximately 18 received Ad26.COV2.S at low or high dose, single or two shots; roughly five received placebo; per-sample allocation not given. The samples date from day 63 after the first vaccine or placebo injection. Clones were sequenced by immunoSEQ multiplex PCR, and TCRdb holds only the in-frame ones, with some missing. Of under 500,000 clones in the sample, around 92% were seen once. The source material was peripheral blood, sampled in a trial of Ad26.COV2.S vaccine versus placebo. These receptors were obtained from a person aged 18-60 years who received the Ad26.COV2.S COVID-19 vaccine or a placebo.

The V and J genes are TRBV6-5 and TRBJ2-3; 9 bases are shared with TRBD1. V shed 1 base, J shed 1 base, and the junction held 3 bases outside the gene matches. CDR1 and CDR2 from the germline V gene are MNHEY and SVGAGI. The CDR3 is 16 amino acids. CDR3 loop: CASSYFGQGRTDTQYF. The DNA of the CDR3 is TGTGCCAGCAGTTACTTCGGACAGGGGCGCACAGATACGCAGTATTTT.

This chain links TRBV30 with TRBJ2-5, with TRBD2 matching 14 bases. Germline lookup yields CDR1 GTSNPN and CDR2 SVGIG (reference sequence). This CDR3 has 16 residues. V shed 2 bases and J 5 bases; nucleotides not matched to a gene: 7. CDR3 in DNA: TGTGCCTGGAGTCACGGACTAGCGGGGGGAGGGGAGACCCAGTACTTC. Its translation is CAWSHGLAGGGETQYF.

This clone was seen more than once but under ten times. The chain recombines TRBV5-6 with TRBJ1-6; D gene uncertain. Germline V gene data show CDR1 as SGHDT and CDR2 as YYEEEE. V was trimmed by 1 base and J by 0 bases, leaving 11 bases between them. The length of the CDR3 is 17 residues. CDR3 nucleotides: TGTGCCAGCAGCTTGTTTGGCGCGAGCTCCTATAATTCACCCCTCCACTTT. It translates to CASSLFGASSYNSPLHF.

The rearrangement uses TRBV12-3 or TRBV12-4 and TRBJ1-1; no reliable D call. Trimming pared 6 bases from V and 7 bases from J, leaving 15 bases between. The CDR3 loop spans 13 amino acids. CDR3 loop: CASRETTVNEAFF. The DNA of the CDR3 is TGTGCCAGCAGGGAGACCACAGTCAATGAAGCTTTCTTT.

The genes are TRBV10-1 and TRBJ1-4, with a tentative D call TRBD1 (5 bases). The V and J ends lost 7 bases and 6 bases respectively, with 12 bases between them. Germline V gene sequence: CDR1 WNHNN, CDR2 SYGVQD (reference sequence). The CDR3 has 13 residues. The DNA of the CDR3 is TGCGCCAGCAACCAGGGTACGGATGAAAAACTGTTTTTT. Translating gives CASNQGTDEKLFF.

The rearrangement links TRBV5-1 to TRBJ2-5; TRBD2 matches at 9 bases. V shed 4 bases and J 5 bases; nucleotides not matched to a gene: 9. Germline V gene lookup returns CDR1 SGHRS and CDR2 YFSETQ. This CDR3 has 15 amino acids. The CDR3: CASSLSAGGPETQYF. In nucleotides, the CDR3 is TGCGCCAGCAGCCTGTCGGCGGGGGGGCCGGAGACCCAGTACTTC.

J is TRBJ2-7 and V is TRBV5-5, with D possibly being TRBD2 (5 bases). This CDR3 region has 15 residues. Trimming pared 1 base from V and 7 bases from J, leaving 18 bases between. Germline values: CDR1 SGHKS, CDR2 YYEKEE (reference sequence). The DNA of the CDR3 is TGTGCCAGCAGCTTGATGTCAGTGGAGGTGGGAGAGCAGTACTTC. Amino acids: CASSLMSVEVGEQYF.

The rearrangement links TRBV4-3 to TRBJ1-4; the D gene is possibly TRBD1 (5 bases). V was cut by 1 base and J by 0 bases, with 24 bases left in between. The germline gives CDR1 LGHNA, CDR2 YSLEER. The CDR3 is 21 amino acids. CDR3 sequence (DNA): TGCGCCAGCAGCCAAGGAAGATGGGGACGTCGCGCCCTTTCAACTAATGAAAAACTGTTTTTT. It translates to CASSQGRWGRRALSTNEKLFF.

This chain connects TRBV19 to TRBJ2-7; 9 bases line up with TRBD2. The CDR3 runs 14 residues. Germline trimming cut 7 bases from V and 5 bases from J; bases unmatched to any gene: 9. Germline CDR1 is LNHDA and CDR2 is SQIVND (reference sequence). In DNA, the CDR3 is TGTGCCAGTAACACAGCGGGGGGCCTCGACGAGCAGTACTTC. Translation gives CASNTAGGLDEQYF.

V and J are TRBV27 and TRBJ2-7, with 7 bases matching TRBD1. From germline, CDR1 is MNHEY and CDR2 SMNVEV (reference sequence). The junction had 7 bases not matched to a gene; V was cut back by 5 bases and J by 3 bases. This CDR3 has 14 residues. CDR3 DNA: TGTGCCAGCAGTGGGGGACAGAATAACTACGAGCAGTACTTC. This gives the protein CASSGGQNNYEQYF.